Sequencing of this TCR beta chain was carried out in a study of shared clonotypes between healthy human individuals. From germline, CDR1 is SNHLY and CDR2 FYNNEI. CDR3 length: 13 amino acids. V was pared by 4 bases and J by 10 bases, with 4 bases of the junction left unmatched. This table comes from immunoSEQ multiplex PCR, and its TCRdb copy is limited to in-frame clones, with some not included. This repertoire shows roughly 1,800,000 clones, about 95% found once; its top ten account for roughly 1.2%. Terminally differentiated effector memory CD45RA+ cells were excluded from the naive CD8 cells, which were CD45RO-negative and positively selected for CCR7. Those who donated were healthy HIV-negative adults, with no recent acute infections or vaccinations reported.

This clonotype was sampled from a man between 18 and 35 years old in good health. Sequences were obtained from naive CD8+ T cells sorted from blood. This chain uses TRBV2 with TRBJ2-1; TRBD1 matches at 10 bases. The CDR3 nucleotides are TGTGCCAGCAGTGGGGACAGGGGAGAGGAGCAGTTCTTC. It specifies CASSGDRGEEQFF.